This T cell receptor beta chain was identified during a study of blood T cell repertoires in COVID-19. Authors' methods: Estimated nucleated cell counts came from reference gene primer amplification. Only in-frame clones appear in the TCRdb table, and some are missing; sequencing was by immunoSEQ multiplex PCR. The V and J calls and clone size are taken from that table; D and trimming were inferred from the DNA. Of over 95,000 clones listed, 70% to 80% were seen once; the top ten hold approximately 18%. Germline loops: CDR1 LGHNA, CDR2 YNFKEQ. The CDR3 is 20 residues long. With 2 bases clipped from V and 5 bases from J, the junction kept 15 bases outside the gene matches.

This rearrangement joins TRBV4-2 to TRBJ1-6; 10 positions agree with TRBD1. The TCR comes from a woman aged 80 or older with active or convalescent COVID-19. The sample comprised peripheral blood. The CDR3, as DNA: TGTGCCAGCAGCCAAAAACTGGGACAGGGGCCCTCTGTAAATAATTCACCCCTCCACTTT. Residues: CASSQKLGQGPSVNNSPLHF.